This TCR beta chain was sequenced for a study of radiotherapy plus CTLA-4 blockade in lung cancer. Sequenced by immunoSEQ multiplex PCR; TCRdb stores in-frame clones only, minus some. The table includes around 82,000 clones, approximately 86% detected once. A single count supports this clone. The clonotype comes from a human donor with non-small cell lung cancer that progressed on radiotherapy plus ipilimumab. Sample: peripheral blood, taken from a patient treated with radiotherapy plus ipilimumab.

In nucleotides, the CDR3 is TGTGCCAGCAGTCACTGGGGGCCTACAGATACGCAGTATTTT. Translating it yields CASSHWGPTDTQYF. This sequence joins TRBV5-5 and TRBJ2-3; TRBD1 is a possible D gene (6 bases). The CDR3 sequence is 14 residues long. Trimming left V 5 bases short and J 3 bases short, with 13 bases between. The germline gives CDR1 SGHKS, CDR2 YYEKEE (reference sequence).